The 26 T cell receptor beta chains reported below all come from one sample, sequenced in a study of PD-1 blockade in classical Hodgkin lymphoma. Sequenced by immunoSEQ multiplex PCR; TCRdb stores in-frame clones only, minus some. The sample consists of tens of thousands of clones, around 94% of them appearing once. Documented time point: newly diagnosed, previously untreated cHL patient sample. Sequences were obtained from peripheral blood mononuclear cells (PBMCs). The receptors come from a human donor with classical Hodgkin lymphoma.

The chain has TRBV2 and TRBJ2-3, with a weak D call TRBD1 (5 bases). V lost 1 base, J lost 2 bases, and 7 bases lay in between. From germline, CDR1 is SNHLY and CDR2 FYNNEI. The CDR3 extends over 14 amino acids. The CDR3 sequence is CASSEGQNTDTQYF. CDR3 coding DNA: TGTGCCAGCAGTGAAGGACAGAACACAGATACGCAGTATTTT.

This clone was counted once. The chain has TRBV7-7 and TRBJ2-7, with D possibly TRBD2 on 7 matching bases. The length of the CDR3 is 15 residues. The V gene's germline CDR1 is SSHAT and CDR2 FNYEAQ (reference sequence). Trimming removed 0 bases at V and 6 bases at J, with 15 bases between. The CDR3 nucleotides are TGTGCCAGCAGCTTAGCGGAGGGGGGGTTTTGCGAGCAGTACTTC. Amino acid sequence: CASSLAEGGFCEQYF.

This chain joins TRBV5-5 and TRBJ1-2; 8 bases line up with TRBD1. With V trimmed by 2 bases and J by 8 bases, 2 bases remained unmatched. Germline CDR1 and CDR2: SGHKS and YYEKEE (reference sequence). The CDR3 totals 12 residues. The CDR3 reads CASSFDRGGYTF. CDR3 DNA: TGTGCCAGCAGCTTCGACAGGGGAGGCTACACCTTC.

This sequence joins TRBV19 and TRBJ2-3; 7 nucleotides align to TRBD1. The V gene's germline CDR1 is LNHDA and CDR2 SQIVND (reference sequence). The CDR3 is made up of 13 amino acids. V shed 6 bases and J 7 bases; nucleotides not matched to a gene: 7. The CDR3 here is CASRTGSGNTQYF. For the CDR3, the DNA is TGTGCCAGTAGGACAGGGAGCGGTAATACGCAGTATTTT.

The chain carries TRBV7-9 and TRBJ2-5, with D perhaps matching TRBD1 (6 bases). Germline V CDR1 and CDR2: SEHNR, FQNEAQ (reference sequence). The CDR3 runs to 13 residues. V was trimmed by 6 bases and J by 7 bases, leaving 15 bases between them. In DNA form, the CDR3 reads TGTGCCAGCAGTTCCCGGGACAAAGTGACCCAGTACTTC. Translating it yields CASSSRDKVTQYF.

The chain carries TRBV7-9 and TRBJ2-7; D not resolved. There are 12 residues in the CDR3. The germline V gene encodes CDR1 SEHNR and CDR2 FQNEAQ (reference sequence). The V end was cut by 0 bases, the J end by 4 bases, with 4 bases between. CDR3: CASSLAVYEQYF. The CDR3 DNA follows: TGTGCCAGCAGCTTAGCGGTATACGAGCAGTACTTC. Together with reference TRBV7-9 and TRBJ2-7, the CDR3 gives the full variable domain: DTGVSQNPRHKITKRGQNVTFRCDPISEHNRLYWYRQTLGQGPEFLTYFQNEAQLEKSRLLSDRFSAERPKGSFSTLEIQRTEQGDSAMYLCASSLAVYEQYFGPGTRLTVT.

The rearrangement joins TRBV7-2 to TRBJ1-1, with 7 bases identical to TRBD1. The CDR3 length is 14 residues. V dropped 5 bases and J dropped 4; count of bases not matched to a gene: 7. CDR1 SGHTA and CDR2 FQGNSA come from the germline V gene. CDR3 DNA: TGTGCCAGCAGCCCACAGGGGAGGCGCACTGAAGCTTTCTTT. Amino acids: CASSPQGRRTEAFF.

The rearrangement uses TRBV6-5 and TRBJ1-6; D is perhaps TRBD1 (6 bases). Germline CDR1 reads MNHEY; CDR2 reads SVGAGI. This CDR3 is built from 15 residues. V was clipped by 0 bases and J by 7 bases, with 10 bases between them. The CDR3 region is CASSYSGHMNSPLHF. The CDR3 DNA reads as TGTGCCAGCAGTTACTCGGGACATATGAATTCACCCCTCCACTTT.

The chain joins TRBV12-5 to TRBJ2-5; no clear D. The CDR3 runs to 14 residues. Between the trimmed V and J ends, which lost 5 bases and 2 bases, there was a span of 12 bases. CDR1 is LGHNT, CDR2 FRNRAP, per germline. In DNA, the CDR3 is TGTGCTAGTGGTCCACGGGCCGCACAAGAGACCCAGTACTTC. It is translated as CASGPRAAQETQYF.

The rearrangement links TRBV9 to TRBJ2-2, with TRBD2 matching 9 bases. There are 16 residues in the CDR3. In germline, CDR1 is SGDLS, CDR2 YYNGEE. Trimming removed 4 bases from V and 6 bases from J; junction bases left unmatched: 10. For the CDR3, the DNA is TGTGCCAGCAGCATCAGCGGGGGGTATTTTCCCGGGGAGCTGTTTTTT. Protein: CASSISGGYFPGELFF.

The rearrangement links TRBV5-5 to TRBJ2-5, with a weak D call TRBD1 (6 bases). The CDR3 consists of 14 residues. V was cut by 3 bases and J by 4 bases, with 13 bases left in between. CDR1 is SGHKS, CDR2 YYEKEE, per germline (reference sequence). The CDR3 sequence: CASSSAQGGETQYF. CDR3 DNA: TGTGCCAGCAGCTCGGCACAGGGTGGAGAGACCCAGTACTTC.

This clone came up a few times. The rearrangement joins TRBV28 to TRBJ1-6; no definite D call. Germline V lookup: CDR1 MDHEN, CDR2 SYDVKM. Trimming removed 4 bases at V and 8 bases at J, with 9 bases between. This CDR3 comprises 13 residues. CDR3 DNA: TGTGCCAGCAGTTCTCCCATGGATTCACCCCTCCACTTT. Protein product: CASSSPMDSPLHF. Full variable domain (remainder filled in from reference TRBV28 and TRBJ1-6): DVKVTQSSRYLVKRTGEKVFLECVQDMDHENMFWYRQDPGLGLRLIYFSYDVKMKEKGDIPEGYSVSREKKERFSLILESASTNQTSMYLCASSSPMDSPLHFGNGTRLTVT.

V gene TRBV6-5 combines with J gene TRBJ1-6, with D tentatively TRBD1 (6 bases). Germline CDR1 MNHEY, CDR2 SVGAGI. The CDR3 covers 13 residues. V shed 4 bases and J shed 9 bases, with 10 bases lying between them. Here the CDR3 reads CASSLTGTSPLHF. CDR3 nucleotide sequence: TGTGCCAGCAGTTTAACAGGGACTTCACCCCTCCACTTT.

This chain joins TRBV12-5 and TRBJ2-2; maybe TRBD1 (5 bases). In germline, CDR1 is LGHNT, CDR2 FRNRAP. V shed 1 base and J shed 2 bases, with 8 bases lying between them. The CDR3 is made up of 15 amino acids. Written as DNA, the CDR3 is TGTGCTAGTGGTTTGGGGACAACCAACACCGGGGAGCTGTTTTTT. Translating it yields CASGLGTTNTGELFF.

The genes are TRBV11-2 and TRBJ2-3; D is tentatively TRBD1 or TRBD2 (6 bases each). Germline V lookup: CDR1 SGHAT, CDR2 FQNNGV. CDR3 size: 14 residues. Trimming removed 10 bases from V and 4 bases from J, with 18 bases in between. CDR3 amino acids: CATAEQGGSDTQYF. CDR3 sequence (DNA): TGTGCCACCGCCGAACAGGGAGGTTCAGATACGCAGTATTTT.

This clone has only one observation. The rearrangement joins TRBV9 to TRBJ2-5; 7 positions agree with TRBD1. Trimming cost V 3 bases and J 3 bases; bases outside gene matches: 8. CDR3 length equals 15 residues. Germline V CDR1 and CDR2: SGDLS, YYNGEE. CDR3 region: CASSARDSPKETQYF. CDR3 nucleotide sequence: TGTGCCAGCAGCGCGAGGGACAGTCCCAAAGAGACCCAGTACTTC.

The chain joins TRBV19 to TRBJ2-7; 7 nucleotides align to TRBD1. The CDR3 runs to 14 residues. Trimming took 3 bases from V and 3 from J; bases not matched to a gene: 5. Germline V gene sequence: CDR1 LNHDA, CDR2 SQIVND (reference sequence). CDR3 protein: CASSIPGQSYEQYF. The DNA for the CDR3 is TGTGCCAGTAGTATTCCGGGACAGAGCTACGAGCAGTACTTC. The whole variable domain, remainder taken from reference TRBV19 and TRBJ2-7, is DGGITQSPKYLFRKEGQNVTLSCEQNLNHDAMYWYRQDPGQGLRLIYYSQIVNDFQKGDIAEGYSVSREKKESFPLTVTSAQKNPTAFYLCASSIPGQSYEQYFGPGTRLTVT.

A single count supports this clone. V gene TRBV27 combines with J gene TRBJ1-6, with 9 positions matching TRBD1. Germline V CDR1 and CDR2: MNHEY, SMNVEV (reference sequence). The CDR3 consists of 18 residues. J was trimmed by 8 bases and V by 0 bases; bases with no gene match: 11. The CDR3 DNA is TGTGCCAGCAGTTTATCCCCAGGGACAGGGTATAATGATTCACCCCTCCACTTT. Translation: CASSLSPGTGYNDSPLHF.

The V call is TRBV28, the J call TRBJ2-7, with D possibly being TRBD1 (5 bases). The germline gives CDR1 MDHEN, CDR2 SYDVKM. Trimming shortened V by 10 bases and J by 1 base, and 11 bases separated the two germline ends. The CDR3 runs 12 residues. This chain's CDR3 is CATTTGSYEQYF. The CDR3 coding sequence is TGTGCCACCACTACAGGATCCTACGAGCAGTACTTC.

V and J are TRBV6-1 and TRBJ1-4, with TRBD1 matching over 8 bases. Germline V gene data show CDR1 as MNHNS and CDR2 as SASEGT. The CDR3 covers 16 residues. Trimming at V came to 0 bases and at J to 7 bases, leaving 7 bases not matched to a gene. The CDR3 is CASSEAYGTGPEKLFF. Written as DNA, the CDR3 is TGTGCCAGCAGTGAAGCGTATGGGACAGGTCCTGAAAAACTGTTTTTT.

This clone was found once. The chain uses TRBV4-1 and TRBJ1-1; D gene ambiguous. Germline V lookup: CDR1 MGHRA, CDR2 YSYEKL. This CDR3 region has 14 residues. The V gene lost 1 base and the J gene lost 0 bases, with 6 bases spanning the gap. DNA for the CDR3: TGCGCCAGCAGCCAAGGCCAGATGAACACTGAAGCTTTCTTT. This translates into CASSQGQMNTEAFF.

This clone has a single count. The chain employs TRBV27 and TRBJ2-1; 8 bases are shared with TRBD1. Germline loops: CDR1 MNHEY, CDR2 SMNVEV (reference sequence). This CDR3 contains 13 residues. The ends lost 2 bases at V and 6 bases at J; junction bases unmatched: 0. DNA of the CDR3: TGTGCCAGCAGTTTAGACAGGGGCAATGAGCAGTTCTTC. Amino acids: CASSLDRGNEQFF.

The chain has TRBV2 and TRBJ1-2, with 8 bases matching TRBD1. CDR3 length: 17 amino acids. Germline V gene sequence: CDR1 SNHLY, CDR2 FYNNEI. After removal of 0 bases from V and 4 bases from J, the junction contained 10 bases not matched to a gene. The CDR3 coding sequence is TGTGCCAGCAGTGAAGCCTTCCCGGACAGGGCTTTCTATGGCTACACCTTC. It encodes CASSEAFPDRAFYGYTF.

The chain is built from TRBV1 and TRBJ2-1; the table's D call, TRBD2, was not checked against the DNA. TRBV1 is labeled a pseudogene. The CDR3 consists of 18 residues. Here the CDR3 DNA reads TGCACCAGCAGCCAAGATAGCCAGCGGGGGGCCCAATCCAATGAGCAGTTCTTC. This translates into CTSSQDSQRGAQSNEQFF.

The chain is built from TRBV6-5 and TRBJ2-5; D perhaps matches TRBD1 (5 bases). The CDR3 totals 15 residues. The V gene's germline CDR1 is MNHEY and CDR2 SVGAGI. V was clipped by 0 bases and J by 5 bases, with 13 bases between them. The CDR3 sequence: CASSYSLDIQETQYF. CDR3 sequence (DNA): TGTGCCAGCAGTTACTCTTTGGACATTCAGGAGACCCAGTACTTC.

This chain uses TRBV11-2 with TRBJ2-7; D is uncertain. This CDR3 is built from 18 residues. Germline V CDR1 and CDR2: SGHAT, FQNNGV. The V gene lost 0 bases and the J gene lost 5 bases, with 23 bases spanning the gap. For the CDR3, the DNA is TGTGCCAGCAGCTTAGACCGTGCATCCGGAACCCGTGTCCACGAGCAGTACTTC. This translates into CASSLDRASGTRVHEQYF.